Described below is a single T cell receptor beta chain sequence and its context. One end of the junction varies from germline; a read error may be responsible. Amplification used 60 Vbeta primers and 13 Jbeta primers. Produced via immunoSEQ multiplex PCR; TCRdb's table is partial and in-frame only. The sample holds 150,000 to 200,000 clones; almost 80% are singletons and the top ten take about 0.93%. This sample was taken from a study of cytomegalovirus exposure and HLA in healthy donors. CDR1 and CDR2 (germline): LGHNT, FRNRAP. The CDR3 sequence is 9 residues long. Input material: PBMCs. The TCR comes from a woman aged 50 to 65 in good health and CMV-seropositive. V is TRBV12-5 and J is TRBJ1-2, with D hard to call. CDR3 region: CASGLVSSF. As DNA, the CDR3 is TGTGCTAGTGGTTTGGTATCCTCCTTC.